Shown below are 4 T cell receptor beta chains from a single sample sequenced in a study of cytomegalovirus exposure and HLA in healthy donors. PCR primers comprised 60 Vbeta and 13 Jbeta primers. The protocol was immunoSEQ multiplex PCR, while the TCRdb copy is restricted to in-frame clones and leaves out a portion. Counted here are over 130,000 clones, roughly 80% occurring once; the ten biggest clones make up over 1%. The sequenced sample was PBMCs. The receptors here all came from a female donor in good health and CMV-seronegative.

CDR3 sequence: CASSEIRVTGELFF. CDR3 DNA sequence: TGTGCCAGCAGTGAAATACGGGTCACCGGGGAGCTGTTTTTT. The chain couples TRBV6-1 to TRBJ2-2; D is ambiguous. Germline assignment: CDR1 MNHNS and CDR2 SASEGT. This CDR3 spans 14 amino acids. Trimming stripped 2 bases from V and 4 bases from J, with 8 bases between.

The chain has TRBV10-2 and TRBJ2-7, with 9 bases matching TRBD1. Germline CDR1 and CDR2: WSHSY and SAAADI. There are 13 residues in the CDR3. Trimming cost V 2 bases and J 9 bases; bases outside gene matches: 5. This CDR3 is CASSEGTGIGQYF. The CDR3 DNA follows: TGCGCCAGCAGTGAGGGGACAGGGATAGGGCAGTACTTC.

The chain combines TRBV7-9 with TRBJ2-3; a weak D match, TRBD2 (5 bases). V was cut by 5 bases and J by 2 bases, with 8 bases left in between. Germline V gene sequence: CDR1 SEHNR, CDR2 FQNEAQ (reference sequence). This CDR3 comprises 13 residues. CDR3 sequence reads: CASSPGLTDTQYF. The CDR3 region has the DNA TGTGCCAGCAGCCCAGGACTCACAGATACGCAGTATTTT.

V is TRBV6-1 and J is TRBJ2-5; maybe TRBD2 (5 bases). Germline V gene data show CDR1 as MNHNS and CDR2 as SASEGT. The CDR3 extends over 14 amino acids. The ends were cut back, 6 bases at V and 1 base at J, with 12 bases in the middle. CDR3 residues: CASRSRGPQETQYF. In DNA, the CDR3 is TGTGCCAGCAGGTCACGGGGTCCCCAAGAGACCCAGTACTTC.